This is a list of T cell receptor beta chains from one sample in a study of shared clonotypes between healthy human individuals. TCRdb's copy holds only in-frame clones and misses some; the assay was immunoSEQ multiplex PCR. The sample carries about half a million clones, more than 65% recorded once. Sequencing was performed on PBMCs. These TCRs come from a middle-aged woman in good health. Some clones in this sample may be carry-over from other donors' samples. Both conserved end residues are part of each CDR3. The D gene is left open where the match is weak. Rows may omit the clone size; those that give it use once, few, many or a size class.

>.|TRBV6-1|.|TRBJ2-3
CASTGWVGTDTQYF
TGTGCCAGCACCGGGTGGGTGGGCACAGATACGCAGTATTTT
>TRBD2|TRBV15|once|TRBJ2-5
CATSRDQLAGAETQYF
TGTGCCACCAGCAGAGATCAACTAGCGGGAGCGGAGACCCAGTACTTC
>.|TRBV28|once|TRBJ2-3
CASSPPARTDTQYF
TGTGCCAGCAGTCCCCCGGCCCGCACAGATACGCAGTATTTT
>.|TRBV4-1|few|TRBJ2-5
CASSQARGLETQYF
TGCGCCAGCAGCCAAGCCAGAGGGCTGGAGACCCAGTACTTC
>TRBD2|TRBV15|once|TRBJ2-3
CATSRDRLAGADTQYF
TGTGCCACCAGCAGAGATCGACTAGCGGGAGCAGATACGCAGTATTTT
>.|TRBV5-1|.|TRBJ2-7
CASSLALSAPHEQYF
TGCGCCAGCAGCTTGGCTTTATCAGCTCCCCACGAGCAGTACTTC
>TRBD1|TRBV29-1|.|TRBJ2-3
CSVAASTGSTDTQYF
TGCAGCGTTGCAGCGTCGACAGGGAGCACAGATACGCAGTATTTT
>.|TRBV7-8|.|TRBJ2-7
CASSSRLLEVWQYF
TGTGCCAGCAGCTCCCGCTTACTAGAGGTCTGGCAGTACTTC
>.|TRBV7-2|once|TRBJ2-3
CASSSRTASTDTQYF
TGTGCCAGCAGCTCCCGGACAGCAAGCACAGATACGCAGTATTTT
>.|TRBV7-2|.|TRBJ2-1
CASTLGDNLGQFF
TGTGCCAGCACCCTAGGGGACAACCTTGGGCAGTTCTTC
>TRBD1|TRBV10-3|.|TRBJ2-2
CAISRPRTGGYTGELFF
TGTGCCATCAGCCGGCCGAGGACAGGGGGATATACCGGGGAGCTGTTTTTT
>.|TRBV30|.|TRBJ2-7
CAWSVVRFALYEQYF
TGTGCCTGGAGTGTAGTCCGGTTCGCCCTCTACGAGCAGTACTTC
>TRBD1|TRBV5-4|.|TRBJ2-7
CASSLPTGGSYEQYF
TGTGCCAGCAGCTTGCCCACAGGGGGCTCCTACGAGCAGTACTTC
>TRBD2|TRBV30|once|TRBJ2-1
CAWSVLAGGYNEQFF
TGTGCCTGGAGTGTACTAGCGGGAGGCTACAATGAGCAGTTCTTC
>.|TRBV7-9|.|TRBJ1-2
CATRQVEGYGYTF
TGTGCCACCCGACAGGTGGAAGGGTATGGCTACACCTTC
>.|TRBV5-6|.|TRBJ2-1
CASSPGERYPNEQFF
TGTGCCAGCAGCCCGGGGGAGCGGTACCCCAATGAGCAGTTCTTC
>.|TRBV2|.|TRBJ1-4
CASSRGNNEKLFF
TGTGCCAGCAGTCGGGGGAATAATGAAAAACTGTTTTTT
>TRBD2|TRBV5-1|.|TRBJ2-3
CASSTGTSGGSDTQYF
TGCGCCAGCAGCACCGGGACTAGCGGGGGCTCAGATACGCAGTATTTT
>.|TRBV6-1|.|TRBJ1-1
CASSEARGTEAFF
TGTGCCAGCAGTGAAGCCAGGGGCACTGAAGCTTTCTTT
>TRBD2|TRBV5-1|.|TRBJ2-2
CASSSTSANTGELFF
TGCGCCAGCAGCTCGACTAGCGCAAACACCGGGGAGCTGTTTTTT
>.|TRBV28|.|TRBJ1-1
CASSAPGEGGDTEAFF
TGTGCCAGCAGTGCCCCGGGGGAAGGTGGGGACACTGAAGCTTTCTTT
>TRBD1|TRBV18|many|TRBJ2-2
CASSPYGTENTGELFF
TGTGCCAGCTCACCATACGGGACAGAGAACACCGGGGAGCTGTTTTTT
>.|TRBV5-1|once|TRBJ2-1
CASSLTGLASYNEQFF
TGCGCCAGCAGCTTGACTGGGCTAGCGAGCTACAATGAGCAGTTCTTC
>TRBD1|TRBV7-9|.|TRBJ2-5
CASSLRTGGLETQYF
TGTGCCAGCAGCTTACGGACAGGGGGCTTGGAGACCCAGTACTTC
>.|TRBV30|few|TRBJ1-5
CAWSRGPNQPQHF
TGTGCCTGGAGTAGGGGACCCAATCAGCCCCAGCATTTT
>TRBD1|TRBV4-3|.|TRBJ1-5
CASSPSTGDQPQHF
TGCGCCAGCAGCCCCTCCACAGGGGATCAGCCCCAGCATTTT
>.|TRBV15|.|TRBJ1-4
CATSRDFILNEKLFF
TGTGCCACCAGCAGAGATTTTATATTGAATGAAAAACTGTTTTTT
>TRBD1|TRBV4-3|.|TRBJ1-4
CASSHLLVSTGTENEKLFF
TGCGCCAGCAGCCATCTGTTAGTATCCACCGGGACAGAGAATGAAAAACTGTTTTTT
>.|TRBV5-1|.|TRBJ2-1
CASSLDGSSGNEQFF
TGCGCCAGCAGCTTGGACGGGAGTTCTGGCAATGAGCAGTTCTTC
>.|TRBV2|.|TRBJ2-1
CASSIRGEGDNEQFF
TGTGCCAGCAGCATCAGGGGCGAGGGGGACAATGAGCAGTTCTTC
>TRBD1|TRBV5-7|.|TRBJ2-7
CASSPGQGVYEQYF
TGTGCCAGCAGCCCCGGACAGGGGGTTTACGAGCAGTACTTC
>.|TRBV4-1|.|TRBJ2-5
CASSQAFLAEETQYF
TGCGCCAGCAGCCAAGCGTTCCTCGCCGAAGAGACCCAGTACTTC
>.|TRBV29-1|.|TRBJ2-7
CSVRRVDEQYF
TGCAGCGTTCGGAGGGTGGACGAGCAGTACTTC
>TRBD1|TRBV25-1|.|TRBJ1-4
CASTRGTEKLFF
TGTGCCAGCACCAGGGGGACCGAAAAACTGTTTTTT
>.|TRBV29-1|.|TRBJ1-2
CSVGGGGYTF
TGCAGCGTTGGCGGGGGTGGCTACACCTTC
>TRBD2|TRBV7-9|.|TRBJ2-3
CASSPGTAGGADTQYF
TGTGCCAGCAGCCCAGGAACAGCGGGAGGGGCAGATACGCAGTATTTT
>.|TRBV7-3|.|TRBJ2-1
CASSRNSANEQFF
TGTGCCAGCAGCCGCAATAGCGCAAATGAGCAGTTCTTC
>.|TRBV7-2|.|TRBJ2-7
CASSLGGASSYEQYF
TGTGCCAGCAGCTTAGGCGGGGCGAGCTCCTACGAGCAGTACTTC
>TRBD2|TRBV6-4|many|TRBJ2-1
CASSDGLAGHNEQFF
TGTGCCAGCAGTGACGGACTAGCGGGACACAATGAGCAGTTCTTC
>TRBD1|TRBV5-1|.|TRBJ1-2
CASSPGQVGYGYTF
TGCGCCAGCAGCCCAGGACAGGTGGGCTATGGCTACACCTTC
>TRBD1|TRBV7-9|.|TRBJ1-2
CASSLATGLYGYTF
TGTGCCAGCAGCTTAGCGACAGGGCTCTATGGCTACACCTTC
>.|TRBV30|.|TRBJ1-5
CAWSATADRQPQHF
TGTGCCTGGAGTGCAACCGCTGATCGGCAGCCCCAGCATTTT
>.|TRBV5-1|.|TRBJ1-1
CASSLAASNTEAFF
TGCGCCAGCAGCTTGGCCGCTTCGAACACTGAAGCTTTCTTT
>TRBD1|TRBV13|.|TRBJ2-3
CASNLRTGGMADTQYF
TGTGCCAGCAACTTACGGACAGGGGGGATGGCAGATACGCAGTATTTT